Listed below are T cell receptor beta chains from one sample, sequenced in a study of T cell repertoires in cytomegalovirus infection. Via MiXCR, TCRdb re-called the reads, giving one row per CDR3 protein. The sample lists around 240,000 distinct CDR3 sequences, about 23% seen once, with 15% to 20% in the top ten. Sequencing used CD8+ T cells from PBMCs. These receptors originate from a human donor in good health (CMV status not recorded). Some clones in this sample may be carry-over from other donors' samples. The CDR3 runs from the conserved cysteine through the conserved F or W. The order of the fields is clone size, D gene, J gene, V gene, CDR3 length, CDR3 protein, CDR3 DNA. D genes are given only for firm matches. Size values are once, few and many counts, or a class for expanded clones, and some rows have none.

>.|.|TRBJ1-1|TRBV28|14
CASTPRVMNTEAFF
TGTGCCAGCACCCCGAGGGTTATGAACACTGAAGCTTTCTTT
>.|TRBD2|TRBJ2-2|TRBV15|16
CATSRSSWEGPGELFF
TGTGCCACCAGCAGATCTTCTTGGGAGGGGCCCGGGGAGCTGTTTTTT
>.|.|TRBJ2-7|TRBV28|16
CASSPDTPVPSYEQYF
TGTGCCAGCAGTCCTGACACACCCGTGCCCTCCTACGAGCAGTACTTC
>many|TRBD2|TRBJ2-1|TRBV7-3|17
CASSLTSGGPPYNEQFF
TGTGCCAGCAGCTTGACTAGCGGGGGCCCACCCTACAATGAGCAGTTCTTC
>few|.|TRBJ1-1|TRBV25-1|16
CASSSDTLLMNTEAFF
TGTGCCAGCAGCTCCGACACCTTACTCATGAACACTGAAGCTTTCTTT
>few|TRBD1|TRBJ2-7|TRBV2|14
CASRSSTGSYEQYF
TGTGCCAGCAGATCCTCGACAGGGTCCTACGAGCAGTACTTC
>.|TRBD2|TRBJ2-5|TRBV20-1|15
CSARGRENFQETQYF
TGCAGTGCTAGAGGGCGGGAGAACTTCCAAGAGACCCAGTACTTC
>.|TRBD1|TRBJ2-7|TRBV5-1|16
CASSFEQGARSYEQYF
TGCGCCAGCAGCTTCGAACAGGGGGCGCGGTCCTACGAGCAGTACTTC
>.|TRBD1|TRBJ1-1|TRBV27|12
CASSATGREAFF
TGTGCCAGCAGTGCGACAGGGCGTGAAGCTTTCTTT
>once|.|TRBJ1-1|TRBV20-1|15
CSASQTGPRGTEAFF
TGCAGTGCTAGCCAGACGGGACCCCGGGGCACTGAAGCTTTCTTT
>.|TRBD2|TRBJ2-2|TRBV5-1|15
CASSSGLVGTGELFF
TGCGCCAGCAGCTCGGGACTAGTAGGCACCGGGGAGCTGTTTTTT
>.|TRBD1|TRBJ1-6|TRBV5-1|18
CASSFPGTDSSYNSPLHF
TGCGCCAGCAGCTTCCCCGGGACAGATAGCTCCTATAATTCACCCCTCCACTTT
>.|.|TRBJ1-1|TRBV10-3|15
CAISEGGSLNTEAFF
TGTGCCATCAGTGAGGGGGGGTCGTTGAACACTGAAGCTTTCTTT
>many|.|TRBJ1-4|TRBV28|15
CASSFGDSTNEKLFF
TGTGCCAGCAGTTTCGGGGATTCAACTAATGAAAAACTGTTTTTT
>.|.|TRBJ2-3|TRBV5-1|16
CASSPWPGDDTDTQYF
TGCGCCAGCAGCCCTTGGCCAGGGGATGACACAGATACGCAGTATTTT
>.|.|TRBJ1-2|TRBV20-1|13
CSARARENYGYTF
TGCAGTGCTAGAGCAAGGGAGAACTATGGCTACACCTTC